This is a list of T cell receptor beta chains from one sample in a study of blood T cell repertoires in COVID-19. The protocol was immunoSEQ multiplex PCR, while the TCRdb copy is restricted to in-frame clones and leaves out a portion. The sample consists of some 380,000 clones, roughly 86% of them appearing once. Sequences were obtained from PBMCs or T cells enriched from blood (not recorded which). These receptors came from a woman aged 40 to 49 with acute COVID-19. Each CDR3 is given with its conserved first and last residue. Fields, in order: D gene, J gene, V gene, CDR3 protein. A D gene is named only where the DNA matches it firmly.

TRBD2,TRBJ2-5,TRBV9,CASSVATSGLQETQYF
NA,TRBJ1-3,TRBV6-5,CASSWGGTGNTIYF
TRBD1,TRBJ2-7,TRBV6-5,CASGTGDNYEQYF
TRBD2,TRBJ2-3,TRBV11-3,CASSLDGQRGEDTQYF
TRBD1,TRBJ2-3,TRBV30,CAWSRDRAEDTQYF
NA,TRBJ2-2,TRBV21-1,CASSNSKRSNTGELFF
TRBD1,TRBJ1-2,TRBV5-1,CASSLARQGANYGYTF
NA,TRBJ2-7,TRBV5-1,CASSWEQGNEQYF
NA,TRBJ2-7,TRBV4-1,CASSQGTTYEQYF
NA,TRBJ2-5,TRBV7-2,CASSFVSRETQYF
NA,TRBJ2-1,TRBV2,CASSEAGQGGNEQFF
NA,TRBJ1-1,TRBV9,CASSADSNTEAFF
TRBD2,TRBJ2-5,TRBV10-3,CAISEGLAGVCCQETQYF
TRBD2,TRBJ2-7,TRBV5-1,CASSLGSGGYEQYF
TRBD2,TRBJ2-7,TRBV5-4,CASSFGGGYEQYF
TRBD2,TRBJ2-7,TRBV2,CASSDIGLAGASSYEQYF
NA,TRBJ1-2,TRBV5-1,CASSSDSGPSYTF
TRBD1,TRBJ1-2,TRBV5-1,CASSLELGQGENGYTF
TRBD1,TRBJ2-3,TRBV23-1,CASQKGSEGADTQYF
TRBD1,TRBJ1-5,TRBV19,CASSIKYMGQADQPQHF
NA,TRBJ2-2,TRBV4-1,CASRESGGNTGELFF
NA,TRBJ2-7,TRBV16,CASSQPSRIYEQYF
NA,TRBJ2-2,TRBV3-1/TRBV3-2,CASSSRQPGITGELFF
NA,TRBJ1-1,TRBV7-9,CASSLETAKWAFF
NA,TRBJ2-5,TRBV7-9,CASSSWPLEAFQETQYF
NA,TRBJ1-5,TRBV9,CASSAGSNQPQHF
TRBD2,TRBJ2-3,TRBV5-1,CASSDLAGGTDTQYF
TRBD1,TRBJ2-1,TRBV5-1,CASLQGDNEQFF
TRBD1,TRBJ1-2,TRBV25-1,CASRAVTGTEAEYTF
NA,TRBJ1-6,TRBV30,CAWSVRGDSPLHF
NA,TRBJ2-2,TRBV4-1,CASSQVPPAGNTGELFF
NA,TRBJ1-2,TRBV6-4,CASSDSHGSPYGYTF
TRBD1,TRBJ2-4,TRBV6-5,CASTSLLGQGNIQYF
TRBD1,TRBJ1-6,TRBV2,CASGRQGGNSPLHF
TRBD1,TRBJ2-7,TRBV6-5,CASRTGGNEQYF
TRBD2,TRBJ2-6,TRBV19,CASSTPGLAGLSGANVLTF
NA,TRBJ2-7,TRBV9,CASSVDEDYYEQYF
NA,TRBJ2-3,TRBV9,CASSEYTADTQYF
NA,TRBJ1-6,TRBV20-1,CSASGGDVGSPLHF
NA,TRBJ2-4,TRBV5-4,CASSLDGKNIQYF
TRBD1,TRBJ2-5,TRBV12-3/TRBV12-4,CASSKGGRETQYF
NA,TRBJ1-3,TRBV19,CASSRYRASGNTIYF
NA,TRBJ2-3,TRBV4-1,CASSRDYQSTDTQYF
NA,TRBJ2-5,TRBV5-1,CASSLAGGNQGETQYF
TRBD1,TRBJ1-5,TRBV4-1,CASSRPDRGNQPQHF
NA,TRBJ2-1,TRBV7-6,CASSLAPYSGSDNEQFF
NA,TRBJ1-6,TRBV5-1,CASSLAWGGNSPLHF
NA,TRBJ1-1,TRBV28,CASSFFLGGTNTEAFF
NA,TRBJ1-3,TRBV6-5,CASSPPGGNTIYF
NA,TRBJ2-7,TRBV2,CASSENGTPSLDEQYF
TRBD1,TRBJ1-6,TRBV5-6,CASSLGQGSNSPLHF
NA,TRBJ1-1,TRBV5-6,CASSFLGGWGLGTEAFF